One sample yielded the 24 T cell receptor beta chains listed below, sequenced in a study of T cell responses to AZD1222 COVID-19 vaccine. Measured with immunoSEQ multiplex PCR; TCRdb has only the in-frame clones, and not every one. This sample has about 120,000 clones; roughly 80% occur once, and the top ten carry roughly 10%. The sequencing used peripheral blood, collected on day 0 of AZD1222 vaccination. The receptors were gathered from an adult in good health.

This chain connects TRBV5-4 to TRBJ2-6; no clear D gene. Germline assignment: CDR1 SGHNT and CDR2 YYREEE (reference sequence). Trimming stripped 3 bases from V and 4 bases from J, with 8 bases between. The CDR3 totals 14 residues. The CDR3 nucleotides are TGTGCCAGCAGCTGGAGTGTAGGGGCCAACGTCCTGACTTTC. Translation: CASSWSVGANVLTF.

V gene TRBV7-9 combines with J gene TRBJ2-1; 11 positions agree with TRBD2. The V segment lost 3 bases and the J segment 4 bases; nucleotides outside the gene matches: 2. This CDR3 contains 15 residues. Per the germline V gene, CDR1 is SEHNR and CDR2 is FQNEAQ (reference sequence). The DNA for the CDR3 is TGTGCCAGCAGCTTTAGCGGGGGGGTTTACAATGAGCAGTTCTTC. Amino acid sequence: CASSFSGGVYNEQFF.

This clone was seen a handful of times. V usage is TRBV15 and J usage is TRBJ1-2; D gene uncertain. Germline CDR1 LNHNV, CDR2 YYDKDF (reference sequence). V was cut by 6 bases and J by 5 bases, with 16 bases left in between. There are 14 residues in the CDR3. CDR3 loop: CATSASLGRYGYTF. CDR3 DNA: TGTGCCACCAGTGCAAGCTTGGGTCGATATGGCTACACCTTC.

The chain couples TRBV12-5 to TRBJ2-3; the D is unclear. The CDR3 length is 15 residues. In germline, CDR1 is LGHNT, CDR2 FRNRAP. V was cut by 5 bases and J by 0 bases, with 12 bases left in between. This CDR3 is CASGGRSYSTDTQYF. CDR3 bases: TGTGCTAGTGGTGGACGGAGTTATAGCACAGATACGCAGTATTTT. The whole variable domain, filled in from reference TRBV12-5 and TRBJ2-3, reads DARVTQTPRHKVTEMGQEVTMRCQPILGHNTVFWYRQTMMQGLELLAYFRNRAPLDDSGMPKDRFSAEMPDATLATLKIQPSEPRDSAVYFCASGGRSYSTDTQYFGPGTRLTVL.

The chain combines TRBV12-3 or TRBV12-4 with TRBJ2-1, with no clear D. V lost 6 bases and J 10 bases, leaving 10 bases between the germline ends. This CDR3 spans 11 amino acids. The CDR3 nucleotides are TGTGCCAGCAGGTCGTCGATGGAGCAGTTCTTC. It is translated as CASRSSMEQFF.

The chain employs TRBV6-2 or TRBV6-3 and TRBJ2-7; possibly TRBD1 for D (5 bases). Trimming removed 6 bases at V and 6 bases at J, with 9 bases between. The CDR3 length is 11 residues. Per the germline V gene, CDR1 is MNHEY and CDR2 is SVGEGT. The CDR3 region has the DNA TGTGCCAGCAGCGACAGTGGCGAGCAGTACTTC. Translated, it gives CASSDSGEQYF.

V and J are TRBV6-5 and TRBJ1-4; no clear D. The length of the CDR3 is 13 residues. V lost 6 bases and J 7 bases, leaving 12 bases between the germline ends. The germline V gene has CDR1 MNHEY and CDR2 SVGAGI. In nucleotides, the CDR3 is TGTGCCAGCAGCCGGGAACGCGGTGAAAAACTGTTTTTT. It specifies CASSRERGEKLFF.

This chain connects TRBV6-5 to TRBJ2-7; D unresolved. V lost 8 bases and J 3 bases, leaving 14 bases between the germline ends. Germline V gives CDR1 MNHEY, CDR2 SVGAGI. The CDR3 contains 13 residues. DNA of the CDR3: TGTGCCAGCGGACCGACCAATTTCTACGAGCAGTACTTC. As protein: CASGPTNFYEQYF.

The chain employs TRBV25-1 and TRBJ2-1; D ambiguous. Trimming left V 9 bases short and J 0 bases short, with 9 bases between. CDR3 length: 13 residues. Germline loops: CDR1 MGHDK, CDR2 SYGVNS. For the CDR3, the DNA is TGTGCCAGTACAGATTACTCCTACAATGAGCAGTTCTTC. Protein sequence: CASTDYSYNEQFF. Based on the CDR3 plus reference TRBV25-1 and TRBJ2-1, the full variable domain is EADIYQTPRYLVIGTGKKITLECSQTMGHDKMYWYQQDPGMELHLIHYSYGVNSTEKGDLSSESTVSRIRTEHFPLTLESARPSHTSQYLCASTDYSYNEQFFGPGTRLTVL.

This clone was counted only a few times. The rearrangement links TRBV27 to TRBJ1-1; a possible D gene is TRBD1 (6 bases). This CDR3 contains 14 residues. Germline assignment: CDR1 MNHEY and CDR2 SMNVEV (reference sequence). Trimming removed 4 bases from V and 6 bases from J, with 15 bases in between. The chain's CDR3 is CASSWLGGRAEAFF. The CDR3 DNA reads as TGTGCCAGCAGTTGGTTGGGGGGCAGGGCTGAAGCTTTCTTT.

This chain joins TRBV12-3 or TRBV12-4 and TRBJ2-3; D is perhaps TRBD1 (5 bases). V lost 5 bases to trimming and J lost 5 bases, with 11 bases between them. This CDR3 is 13 amino acids long. The CDR3 bases are TGTGCCAGCAGTGCCGGCGACAGAGATACGCAGTATTTT. Its translation is CASSAGDRDTQYF.

The chain links TRBV24-1 to TRBJ2-6; 7 nucleotides agree with TRBD1. This CDR3 comprises 16 residues. Germline CDR1 reads KGHDR; CDR2 reads SFDVKD. The junction had 8 bases not matched to a gene; V was cut back by 9 bases and J by 1 base. CDR3 sequence: CATARGGASGANVLTF. CDR3 nucleotide sequence: TGTGCCACCGCGAGAGGGGGCGCTTCTGGGGCCAACGTCCTGACTTTC.

The V call is TRBV7-8, the J call TRBJ2-1; D may correspond to TRBD1 or TRBD2 (6 bases each). CDR1 is SGHVS and CDR2 is FQNEAQ in the germline V gene. Trimming pared 4 bases from V and 6 bases from J, leaving 19 bases between. The CDR3 runs to 16 residues. CDR3 sequence (DNA): TGTGCCAGCAGCTACATGGGGGGCCTTCACTCCAATGAGCAGTTCTTC. Amino acid sequence: CASSYMGGLHSNEQFF.

This chain joins TRBV9 and TRBJ2-5, with 9 bases identical to TRBD2. The V gene's germline CDR1 is SGDLS and CDR2 YYNGEE. V lost 1 base to trimming and J lost 1 base; unmatched junction nucleotides: 5. This CDR3 comprises 16 residues. The CDR3 nucleotides are TGTGCCAGCAGCGTAAACCCAGCGGGGGGCCAAGAGACCCAGTACTTC. Amino acid sequence: CASSVNPAGGQETQYF.

The genes are TRBV11-3 and TRBJ2-7; no definite D call. The CDR3 is made up of 14 amino acids. Trimming cost V 2 bases and J 2 bases, with 10 bases left between them. CDR1 and CDR2 from the germline V gene are SGHNT and YENEEA. This chain's CDR3 is CASSLSGGTYEQYF. The CDR3 nucleotides are TGTGCCAGCAGCTTATCAGGCGGAACCTACGAGCAGTACTTC.

The J gene is TRBJ1-1, the V gene TRBV2, with D perhaps matching TRBD1 (5 bases). The germline V gene has CDR1 SNHLY and CDR2 FYNNEI. The CDR3 contains 11 residues. V was pared by 4 bases and J by 11 bases, with 11 bases between. The DNA of the CDR3 is TGTGCCAGCAGTGGGGAGGGGCCCGCTTTCTTT. This sequence encodes CASSGEGPAFF.

This clone was observed once. V usage is TRBV6-5 and J usage is TRBJ2-1; TRBD1 is a possible D gene (6 bases). CDR1 is MNHEY, CDR2 SVGAGI, per germline. V gave up 10 bases and J gave up 0 bases, with 13 bases separating them. CDR3 size: 14 residues. In DNA form, the CDR3 reads TGTGCCACCCGCGGACAGTCCTCCTACAATGAGCAGTTCTTC. This codes for CATRGQSSYNEQFF.

The V gene is TRBV29-1, the J gene TRBJ1-1, with D perhaps TRBD1 (5 bases). The CDR3 totals 15 residues. CDR1 SQVTM and CDR2 ANQGSEA come from the germline V gene. V gave up 7 bases and J gave up 4 bases, with 22 bases separating them. The CDR3, as DNA: TGCAGCGCCTCTCTCAGGGAGATGAGGGGCACTGAAGCTTTCTTT. It translates to CSASLREMRGTEAFF.

The V and J genes are TRBV30 and TRBJ1-5; possibly TRBD1 for D (6 bases). V was pared by 2 bases and J by 1 base, with 9 bases between. The CDR3 consists of 14 residues. The germline CDR1 and CDR2 sequences are GTSNPN and SVGIG (reference sequence). The CDR3 is CAWSYGQSNQPQHF. The CDR3 DNA sequence: TGTGCCTGGAGTTACGGACAGAGCAATCAGCCCCAGCATTTT.

This sequence joins TRBV6-5 and TRBJ2-4; TRBD1 matches 7 bases. CDR1 and CDR2 from the germline V gene are MNHEY and SVGAGI. J lost 6 bases, V lost 5 bases, and 10 bases had no gene match. The CDR3 runs 15 residues. The CDR3 is CASSPSGTVINIQYF. CDR3 coding DNA: TGTGCCAGCAGTCCTTCGGGGACAGTCATAAACATTCAGTACTTC.

This chain links TRBV7-3 with TRBJ1-1; TRBD1 aligns across 7 bases. In germline, CDR1 is SGHTA, CDR2 FQGTGA. CDR3 length equals 14 residues. The J segment lost 0 bases and the V segment lost 5 bases, leaving 3 bases of the junction unmatched. The CDR3 loop reads CASSPQGMNTEAFF. Written as DNA, the CDR3 is TGTGCCAGCAGCCCACAGGGGATGAACACTGAAGCTTTCTTT.

The chain links TRBV5-6 to TRBJ1-6, with TRBD1 as a possible D gene (5 bases). This CDR3 spans 15 amino acids. V was shortened by 3 bases and J by 7 bases, with 14 bases between the two germline ends. Germline V CDR1 and CDR2: SGHDT, YYEEEE. CDR3 coding DNA: TGTGCCAGCAGCTATAATTTGGGGGAGAATTCACCCCTCCACTTT. Its protein is CASSYNLGENSPLHF.

The J gene is TRBJ1-2, the V gene TRBV24-1; tentative D call: TRBD1 (5 bases). This CDR3 comprises 11 residues. The germline V and J ends were trimmed by 1 base and 10 bases, with 6 bases remaining between them. Germline values: CDR1 KGHDR, CDR2 SFDVKD. CDR3 sequence: CATSDFRAYTF. Written as DNA, the CDR3 is TGTGCCACCAGTGATTTCAGGGCCTACACCTTC.

The genes are TRBV25-1 and TRBJ2-3, with 7 bases matching TRBD1. Per germline, CDR1 MGHDK and CDR2 SYGVNS. CDR3 length: 17 amino acids. Losses at the gene ends were 7 bases for V and 3 bases for J; bases not matched to a gene: 16. The CDR3 loop is CASIILYERGRTDTQYF. Written as DNA, the CDR3 is TGTGCCAGCATCATACTCTACGAGAGGGGGCGGACAGATACGCAGTATTTT.